The 2 T cell receptor beta chains below were found in one sample sequenced in a study of blood T cell repertoires in COVID-19. Some clones are missing from TCRdb's copy, which holds only in-frame ones; the method was immunoSEQ multiplex PCR. The sample shows roughly 260,000 clones, 70% to 90% of them seen only once. The sample was peripheral blood. Source of these receptors: a woman in her forties with acute or convalescent COVID-19.

The rearrangement joins TRBV7-2 to TRBJ1-4; D gene unclear. Germline V gives CDR1 SGHTA, CDR2 FQGNSA. The CDR3 runs to 13 residues. With 5 bases removed from V and 7 bases from J, the gap between germline ends came to 11 bases. In DNA form, the CDR3 reads TGTGCCAGCAGCGCGGAACGTCTTGAAAAACTGTTTTTT. This sequence encodes CASSAERLEKLFF. The variable domain in full, completed from reference TRBV7-2 and TRBJ1-4, reads GAGVSQSPSNKVTEKGKDVELRCDPISGHTALYWYRQSLGQGLEFLIYFQGNSAPDKSGLPSDRFSAERTGGSVSTLTIQRTQQEDSAVYLCASSAERLEKLFFGSGTQLSVL.

This clone was seen only once. V usage is TRBV7-3 and J usage is TRBJ2-1; 10 nucleotides match TRBD2. CDR1 is SGHTA, CDR2 FQGTGA, per germline. The V gene end was trimmed by 4 bases and the J gene end by 7 bases; junction bases not matched to a gene: 7. This CDR3 has 15 amino acids. The CDR3 protein is CASSSQRGGVNEQFF. CDR3 nucleotides: TGTGCCAGCAGCTCCCAGCGGGGGGGCGTAAATGAGCAGTTCTTC. The full variable domain, rest sourced from reference TRBV7-3 and TRBJ2-1, is GAGVSQTPSNKVTEKGKYVELRCDPISGHTALYWYRQSLGQGPEFLIYFQGTGAADDSGLPNDRFFAVRPEGSVSTLKIQRTERGDSAVYLCASSSQRGGVNEQFFGPGTRLTVL.